Detailed here is one TCR beta chain. RNA transcripts provided the source from which TCR beta CDR3 regions were amplified. A set of HTBI primers served as the primers for a first-round RT-PCR of the TCR CDR3. MiXCR was run by TCRdb on the multiplex PCR reads, yielding one entry per CDR3 protein. The sample includes a few hundred thousand distinct CDR3 sequences, around 13% of them seen just once. This entry is derived from a study of T cells in Graves' hyperthyroidism and ophthalmopathy. This CDR3 comprises 14 residues. V shed 0 bases and J shed 3 bases, with 11 bases lying between them. From germline, CDR1 is SQVTM and CDR2 ANQGSEA.

The source material was blood. The source is a woman aged 18-30 years with Graves' hyperthyroidism. The V call is TRBV29-1, the J call TRBJ1-1; no firm D call. This CDR3 is CSVEDTGFYTEAFF. The CDR3, as DNA: TGCAGCGTTGAAGACACCGGGTTTTACACTGAAGCTTTCTTT.